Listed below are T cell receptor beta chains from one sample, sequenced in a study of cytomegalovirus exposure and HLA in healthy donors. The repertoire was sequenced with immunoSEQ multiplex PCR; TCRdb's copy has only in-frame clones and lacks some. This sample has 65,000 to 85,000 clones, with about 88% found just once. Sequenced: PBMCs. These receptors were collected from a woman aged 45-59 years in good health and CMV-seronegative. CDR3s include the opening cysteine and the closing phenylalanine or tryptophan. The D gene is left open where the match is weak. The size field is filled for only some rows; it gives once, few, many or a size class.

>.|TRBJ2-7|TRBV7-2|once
CASSLGGPVPYEQYF
TGTGCCAGCAGCTTAGGTGGCCCCGTCCCCTACGAGCAGTACTTC
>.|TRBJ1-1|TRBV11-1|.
CASSLARRAEAFF
TGTGCCAGCAGCTTAGCGCGGCGGGCTGAAGCTTTCTTT
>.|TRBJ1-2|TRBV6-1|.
CASGAGDYYGYTF
TGTGCCAGCGGGGCGGGGGATTACTATGGCTACACCTTC
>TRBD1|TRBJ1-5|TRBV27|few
CASSLGTGSNQPQHF
TGTGCCAGCAGTCTCGGGACAGGGAGCAATCAGCCCCAGCATTTT
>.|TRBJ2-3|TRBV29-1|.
CSVGPTMGGATQYF
TGCAGCGTTGGGCCGACCATGGGGGGGGCTACGCAGTATTTT
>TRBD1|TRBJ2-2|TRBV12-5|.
CASGQRTGNTGELFF
TGTGCTAGTGGTCAGCGGACAGGGAACACCGGGGAGCTGTTTTTT
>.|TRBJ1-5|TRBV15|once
CATSTLGGQPQHF
TGTGCCACCAGCACTCTCGGGGGACAGCCCCAGCATTTT
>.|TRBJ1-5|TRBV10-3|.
CAISESQASNQPQHF
TGTGCCATCAGTGAGTCTCAGGCTAGCAATCAGCCCCAGCATTTT
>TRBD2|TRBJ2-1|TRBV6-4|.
CASSDQPGTSGGKSSYNEQFF
TGTGCCAGCAGTGACCAACCGGGGACTAGCGGGGGGAAGAGCTCCTACAATGAGCAGTTCTTC
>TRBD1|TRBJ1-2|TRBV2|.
CASRYTGTGGYTF
TGTGCCAGCAGATACACCGGGACAGGGGGCTACACCTTC
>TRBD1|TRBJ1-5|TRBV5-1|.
CASSPGQGSSFQDNQPQHF
TGCGCCAGCAGCCCAGGACAGGGCTCATCATTTCAGGACAATCAGCCCCAGCATTTT
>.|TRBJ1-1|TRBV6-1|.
CASSAGHLNTEAFF
TGTGCCAGCAGTGCTGGACACCTGAACACTGAAGCTTTCTTT
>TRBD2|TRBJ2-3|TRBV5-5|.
CASTQLAGILDTQYF
TGTGCCAGCACCCAACTAGCGGGGATCCTAGATACGCAGTATTTT
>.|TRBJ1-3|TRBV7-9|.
CASSSDSSGNTIYF
TGTGCCAGCAGCTCCGACAGCTCTGGAAACACCATATATTTT
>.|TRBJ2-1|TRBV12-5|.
CASGLDVAHPPLNEQFF
TGTGCTAGTGGTTTGGATGTAGCCCACCCTCCTCTCAATGAGCAGTTCTTC
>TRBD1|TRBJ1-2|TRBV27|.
CASSPGQGEGYGYTF
TGTGCCAGCAGTCCGGGACAGGGCGAGGGCTATGGCTACACCTTC
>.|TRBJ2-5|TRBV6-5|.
CASRADREGGTQYF
TGTGCCAGCAGAGCGGACAGGGAGGGGGGGACCCAGTACTTC
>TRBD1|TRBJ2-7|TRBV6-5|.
CASSYSFGTGYEQYF
TGTGCCAGCAGTTACTCTTTCGGGACAGGGTACGAGCAGTACTTC
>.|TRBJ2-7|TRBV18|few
CASSPLTRGYEQYF
TGTGCCAGCTCACCACTTACTAGGGGGTACGAGCAGTACTTC
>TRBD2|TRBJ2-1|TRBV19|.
CASSLSGLEPYNEQFF
TGTGCCAGTAGTCTCTCGGGACTAGAGCCCTACAATGAGCAGTTCTTC
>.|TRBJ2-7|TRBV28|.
CASRLFGGGEQYF
TGTGCCAGCAGGTTATTCGGAGGAGGCGAGCAGTACTTC
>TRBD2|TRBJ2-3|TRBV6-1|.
CASSEAGLAGITDTQYF
TGTGCCAGCAGTGAAGCGGGACTAGCGGGAATCACAGATACGCAGTATTTT
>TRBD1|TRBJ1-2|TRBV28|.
CASRPGGGYGYTF
TGTGCCAGCAGGCCAGGGGGCGGTTATGGCTACACCTTC
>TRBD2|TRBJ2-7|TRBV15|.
CATSREASGSYEQYF
TGTGCCACCAGCAGAGAGGCTAGCGGCTCCTACGAGCAGTACTTC
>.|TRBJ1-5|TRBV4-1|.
CASSQQGSNQPQHF
TGCGCCAGCAGCCAACAGGGGAGCAATCAGCCCCAGCATTTT
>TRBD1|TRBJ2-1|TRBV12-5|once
CASGSDRGPYNEQFF
TGTGCTAGTGGTTCAGACAGGGGGCCCTACAATGAGCAGTTCTTC
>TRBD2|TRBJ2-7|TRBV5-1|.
CASSSREGYEQYF
TGCGCCAGCAGCTCAAGGGAGGGCTACGAGCAGTACTTC
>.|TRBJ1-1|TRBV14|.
CASSQGSTFMNTEAFF
TGTGCCAGCAGCCAAGGGAGTACATTCATGAACACTGAAGCTTTCTTT
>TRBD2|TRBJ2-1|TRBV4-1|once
CASSQDATSANEQFF
TGCGCCAGCAGCCAAGATGCTACTAGCGCCAATGAGCAGTTCTTC
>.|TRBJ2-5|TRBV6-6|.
CASSYSRSSGTQYF
TGTGCCAGCAGTTACTCAAGGTCCAGCGGAACCCAGTACTTC
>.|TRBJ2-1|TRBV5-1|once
CASSIMVTDSYNEQFF
TGCGCCAGCAGCATTATGGTGACTGACTCCTACAATGAGCAGTTCTTC
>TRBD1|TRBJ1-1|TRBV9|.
CASSVARTGNTEAFF
TGTGCCAGCAGCGTAGCTAGGACAGGGAACACTGAAGCTTTCTTT
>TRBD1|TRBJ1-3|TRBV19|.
CASSGQDPSGNTIYF
TGTGCCAGTAGTGGACAGGACCCCTCTGGAAACACCATATATTTT
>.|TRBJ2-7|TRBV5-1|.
CASSFVGDSSYEQYF
TGCGCCAGCAGCTTCGTAGGAGACAGTTCCTACGAGCAGTACTTC
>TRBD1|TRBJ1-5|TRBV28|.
CASSLGTGNNQPQHF
TGTGCCAGCAGCTTGGGGACAGGGAACAATCAGCCCCAGCATTTT
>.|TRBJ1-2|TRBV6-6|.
CASSYEGPVDGYTF
TGTGCCAGCAGTTACGAGGGTCCCGTGGATGGCTACACCTTC
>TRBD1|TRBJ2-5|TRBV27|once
CASSLSGQGWRETQYF
TGTGCCAGCAGTTTATCGGGACAGGGGTGGCGAGAGACCCAGTACTTC
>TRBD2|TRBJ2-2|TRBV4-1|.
CASSRPSGRWDGELFF
TGCGCCAGCAGCCGACCCAGCGGGAGGTGGGACGGGGAGCTGTTTTTT
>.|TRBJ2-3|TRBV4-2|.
CASSQVGAGGTDTQYF
TGTGCCAGCAGCCAAGTTGGGGCAGGAGGCACAGATACGCAGTATTTT
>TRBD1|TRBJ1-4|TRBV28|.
CAAWDRDYEKLFF
TGTGCCGCTTGGGACAGGGATTATGAAAAACTGTTTTTT
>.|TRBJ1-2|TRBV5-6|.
CASSLGTGPTYGYTF
TGTGCCAGCAGCTTGGGAACAGGTCCCACCTATGGCTACACCTTC
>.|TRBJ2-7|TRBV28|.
CASSFMGRDPYEQYF
TGTGCCAGCAGTTTCATGGGGCGGGATCCCTACGAGCAGTACTTC
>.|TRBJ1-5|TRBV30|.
CAWSVFTENQPQHF
TGTGCCTGGAGTGTATTCACCGAGAATCAGCCCCAGCATTTT
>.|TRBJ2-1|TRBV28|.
CASGSGSYNEQFF
TGTGCTTCGGGTAGTGGATCCTACAATGAGCAGTTCTTC
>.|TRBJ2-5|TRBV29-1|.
CSATRGGGQETQYF
TGCAGCGCTACCAGGGGAGGGGGCCAAGAGACCCAGTACTTC
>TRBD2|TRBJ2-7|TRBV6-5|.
CASSRLTSLGYEQYF
TGTGCCAGCAGCCGACTGACTAGCCTGGGGTACGAGCAGTACTTC
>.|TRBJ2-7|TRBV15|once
CATSRDGNEQYF
TGTGCCACCAGCAGAGACGGGAACGAGCAGTACTTC
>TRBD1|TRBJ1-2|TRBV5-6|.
CASSYPVTGGSYTF
TGTGCCAGCAGTTATCCGGTGACAGGGGGTAGCTACACCTTC
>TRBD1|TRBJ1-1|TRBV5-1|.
CASRPYQGAGRVNTEAFF
TGCGCCAGCAGACCTTACCAGGGGGCTGGTAGGGTGAACACTGAAGCTTTCTTT
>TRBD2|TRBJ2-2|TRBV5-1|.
CASERGARGTGELFF
TGCGCCAGCGAGCGGGGGGCGCGTGGCACCGGGGAGCTGTTTTTT
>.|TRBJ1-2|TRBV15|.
CATSRAPGANYGYTF
TGTGCCACCAGCAGAGCTCCAGGGGCTAACTATGGCTACACCTTC
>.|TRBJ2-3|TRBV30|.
CALGFLDTQYF
TGTGCCCTAGGTTTCCTGGATACGCAGTATTTT
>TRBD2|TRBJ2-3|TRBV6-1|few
CASSLAGANTDTQYF
TGTGCCAGCAGCTTAGCGGGGGCGAACACAGATACGCAGTATTTT
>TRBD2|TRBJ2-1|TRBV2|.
CASRERGPPFNEQFF
TGTGCCAGCAGAGAGCGGGGACCACCATTCAATGAGCAGTTCTTC
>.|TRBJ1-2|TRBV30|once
CAWRGTSRGNGYTF
TGTGCCTGGAGGGGGACATCCAGAGGTAATGGCTACACCTTC